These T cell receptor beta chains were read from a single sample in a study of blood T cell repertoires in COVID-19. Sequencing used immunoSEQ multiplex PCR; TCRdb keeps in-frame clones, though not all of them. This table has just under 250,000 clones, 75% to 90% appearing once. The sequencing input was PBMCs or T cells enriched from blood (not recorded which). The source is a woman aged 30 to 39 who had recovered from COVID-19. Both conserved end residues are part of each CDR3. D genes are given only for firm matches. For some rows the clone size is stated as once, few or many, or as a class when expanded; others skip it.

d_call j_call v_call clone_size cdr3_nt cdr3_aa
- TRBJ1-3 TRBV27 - TGTGCCAGCAGTTCCAATGGAAACACCATATATTTT CASSSNGNTIYF
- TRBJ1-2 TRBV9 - TGTGCCAGCAGCGTAGAGCCAGGGGTGGTCTATGGCTACACCTTC CASSVEPGVVYGYTF
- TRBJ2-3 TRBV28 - TGTGCCAGCAGTTTATTAGGGCGGGCTAGCACAGATACGCAGTATTTT CASSLLGRASTDTQYF
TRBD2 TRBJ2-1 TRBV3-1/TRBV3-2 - TGTGCCAGCAGCCCGTCCGGGACTAGCGACCTTGAGCAGTTCTTC CASSPSGTSDLEQFF
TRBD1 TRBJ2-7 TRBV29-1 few TGCAGCGTTGAAGGGGACAGGGCCGGGCAGTACTTC CSVEGDRAGQYF
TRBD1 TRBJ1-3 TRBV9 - TGTGCCAGCAGCGCCACAGGGGGCTCTGGAAACACCATATATTTT CASSATGGSGNTIYF
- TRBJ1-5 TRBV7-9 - TGTGCCAGCAGCTTAGTCGCAGGGGATCAGCCCCAGCATTTT CASSLVAGDQPQHF
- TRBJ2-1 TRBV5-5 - TGTGCCAGCAGCTCCTTCATACGGGGGAGCTCCTACAATGAGCAGTTCTTC CASSSFIRGSSYNEQFF
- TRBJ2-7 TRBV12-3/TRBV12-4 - TGTGCCAGCAGCCGAGACAGGTGGGGCCAGTACTTC CASSRDRWGQYF
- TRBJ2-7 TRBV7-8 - TGTGCCAGCACCAACACCGAAACCTACGAGCAGTACTTC CASTNTETYEQYF
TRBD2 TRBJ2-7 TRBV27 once TGTGCCAGCAGTTTTAGGTGGCTAGCGGGAGGATCTATGTACGAGCAGTACTTC CASSFRWLAGGSMYEQYF